The clone carrying this T cell receptor beta chain has just one count. This entry comes from a study of cytomegalovirus exposure and HLA in healthy donors. V was cut by 8 bases and J by 8 bases, with 13 bases left in between. This CDR3 is 11 amino acids long. The V gene's germline CDR1 is ENHRY and CDR2 SYGVKD. PCR amplification relied on 60 Vbeta primers (plus 13 Jbeta primers). The assay was immunoSEQ multiplex PCR, and TCRdb's table has in-frame clones only and misses some. Of under 100,000 clones listed, approximately 80% were seen once; the top ten hold about 3.5%. The receptor was derived from a man between 50 and 59 years old in good health and CMV-seronegative. Sample: PBMCs. The chain couples TRBV10-3 to TRBJ2-7; D is unclear. The CDR3 DNA reads TGTGCCATCCGAGATCTCACTAAGCAGTACTTC. Translation gives CAIRDLTKQYF.